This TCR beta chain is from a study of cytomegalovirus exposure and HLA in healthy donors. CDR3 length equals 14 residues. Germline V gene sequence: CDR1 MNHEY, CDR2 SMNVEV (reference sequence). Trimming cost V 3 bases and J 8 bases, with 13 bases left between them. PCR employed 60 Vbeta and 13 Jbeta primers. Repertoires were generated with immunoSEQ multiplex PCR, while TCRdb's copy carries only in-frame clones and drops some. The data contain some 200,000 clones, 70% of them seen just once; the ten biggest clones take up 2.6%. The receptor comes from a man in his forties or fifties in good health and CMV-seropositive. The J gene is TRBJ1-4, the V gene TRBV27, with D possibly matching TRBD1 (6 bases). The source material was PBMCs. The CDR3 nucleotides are TGTGCCAGCAGTTTGGGGGGGCTGGGGGAAAAACTGTTTTTT. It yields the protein CASSLGGLGEKLFF.